Below, 4 T cell receptor beta chains from the same sample are listed, as sequenced in a study of shared clonotypes between healthy human individuals. Sequenced by immunoSEQ multiplex PCR; TCRdb stores in-frame clones only, minus some. Of some 2,500,000 clones in the sample, 85% to 95% are singletons; the top ten hold more than 0.35%. Material: naive CD4+ T cells from PBMCs. Subset: CD45RA+ positively selected. These receptors were collected from a man in his late teens or twenties in good health. Some clones in this sample may be carry-over from other donors' samples.

The gene calls are TRBV18 and TRBJ2-7, with D tentatively TRBD1 or TRBD2 (5 bases each). The CDR3 covers 15 residues. Germline loops: CDR1 KGHSH, CDR2 LQKENI. V shed 3 bases and J shed 0 bases, with 12 bases lying between them. In nucleotides, the CDR3 is TGTGCCAGCTCACCGGATGTAGGGACCTCCTACGAGCAGTACTTC. Its protein product is CASSPDVGTSYEQYF.

The gene calls are TRBV5-1 and TRBJ2-1; D is ambiguous. Germline V gives CDR1 SGHRS, CDR2 YFSETQ. CDR3 size: 15 residues. Trimming took 1 base from V and 2 from J, leaving 10 bases between them. The CDR3 bases are TGCGCCAGCAGCTTGACCGGACCCACCTACAATGAGCAGTTCTTC. Its translation is CASSLTGPTYNEQFF.

The CDR3 sequence is CASSSRTSGTAYTQYF. Here the CDR3 DNA reads TGCGCCAGCAGTTCTAGGACTAGCGGGACGGCTTATACGCAGTATTTT. The rearrangement joins TRBV5-1 to TRBJ2-3; 12 bases match TRBD2. V shed 5 bases, J shed 7 bases, and the junction held 11 bases outside the gene matches. The CDR3 covers 16 residues. CDR1 SGHRS and CDR2 YFSETQ come from the germline V gene.

This clone has a single count. The chain employs TRBV6-5 and TRBJ2-1; perhaps TRBD2 as D (6 bases). This CDR3 has 15 amino acids. Germline loops: CDR1 MNHEY, CDR2 SVGAGI. Trimming shortened V by 2 bases and J by 4 bases, and 12 bases separated the two germline ends. CDR3 nucleotides: TGTGCCAGCAGTTACGGGGCTAGCGCATACAATGAGCAGTTCTTC. It is translated as CASSYGASAYNEQFF.